Only a few counts were recorded for the clone carrying this T cell receptor beta chain. Its matching antigen is unknown. The entry originates in a study of OX40 agonist ivuxolimab in advanced cancers. On the study more broadly: Having had anti-PD-1, anti-PD-L1 or anti-CTLA-4 therapy before was allowed, and approximately 40% had some. The study, taken as a whole, reports: Certain nonresponding patients likewise had low normalized T-cell clonal expansion. CD8+ T cells (on average) carried more expanded clones than CD4+ T cells.

The repertoire was sequenced with immunoSEQ multiplex PCR; TCRdb's copy has only in-frame clones and lacks some. The sample lists roughly 17,000 clones, more than 75% occurring once. Prior autoimmune disease or systemic immunosuppression barred patients. The sequence derives from an adult with an advanced solid tumor such as melanoma, head and neck, liver or kidney cancer. Sequencing used CD4+ or CD8+ T cells sorted from blood, obtained in a trial of the OX40 agonist ivuxolimab.

As DNA, the CDR3 is TGTGCCAGCAGCTTAAACAAGGGACCTCTCAATCAGCCCCAGCATTTT. It is translated as CASSLNKGPLNQPQHF. The chain carries TRBV7-2 and TRBJ1-5; perhaps TRBD1 as D (5 bases). The V gene lost 2 bases and the J gene lost 3 bases, with 14 bases spanning the gap. Germline V gives CDR1 SGHTA, CDR2 FQGNSA. CDR3 size: 16 residues. Looking up the rest from reference TRBV7-2 and TRBJ1-5 gives the full variable domain: GAGVSQSPSNKVTEKGKDVELRCDPISGHTALYWYRQSLGQGLEFLIYFQGNSAPDKSGLPSDRFSAERTGGSVSTLTIQRTQQEDSAVYLCASSLNKGPLNQPQHFGDGTRLSIL.